The 26 T cell receptor beta chains below all came from one sample that was sequenced in a study of regulatory T cells in long-lasting Graves disease. Time point denoted: newly diagnosed GD, antithyroid drugs for less than 3 months. The TCR library used RNA extracted from PBMCs. Library construction for TCR beta used iRepertoire HTBI primers and Arm-PCR of CDR3 regions. Using its own MiXCR run on the multiplex PCR reads, TCRdb lists one record per CDR3 protein. Among around 400,000 distinct CDR3 sequences listed, roughly a sixth were seen once. Sequenced material: peripheral blood mononuclear cells (PBMCs), taken at new diagnosis, from a patient treated with antithyroid drugs. These receptors were taken from a female donor with Graves disease.

The table lists this clonotype with many counts. The chain carries TRBV7-2 and TRBJ2-1; D possibly corresponds to TRBD1 (5 bases). This CDR3 comprises 15 residues. V was trimmed by 4 bases and J by 0 bases, leaving 10 bases between them. Germline CDR1 is SGHTA and CDR2 is FQGNSA. This CDR3 is CASSSVGDSYNEQFF. CDR3 sequence (DNA): TGTGCCAGCAGCTCCGTAGGGGACTCCTACAATGAGCAGTTCTTC.

The chain employs TRBV4-1 and TRBJ2-2, with D possibly called TRBD1 or TRBD2 (6 bases each). V lost 6 bases, J lost 4 bases, and 21 bases lay in between. The CDR3 runs 17 residues. Germline CDR1 MGHRA, CDR2 YSYEKL. The CDR3 is CASRREITGLGTGELFF. In DNA, the CDR3 is TGCGCCAGCAGACGGGAGATTACAGGGTTGGGCACCGGGGAGCTGTTTTTT.

At least ten counts were recorded for this clonotype. The gene calls are TRBV6-1 and TRBJ1-1; the D is unclear. The CDR3 spans 16 residues. Germline-derived CDR1 and CDR2 are MNHNS and SASEGT. V was cut by 1 base and J by 0 bases, with 12 bases left in between. Here the CDR3 reads CASSEGSLPMNTEAFF. The CDR3 bases are TGTGCCAGCAGTGAAGGAAGCTTACCCATGAACACTGAAGCTTTCTTT.

The chain's CDR3 is CASSAGQTSGEQYF. The DNA of the CDR3 is TGCGCCAGCAGCGCAGGACAGACCTCTGGCGAGCAGTACTTC. This chain uses TRBV5-1 with TRBJ2-7; maybe TRBD1 (6 bases). Trimming removed 4 bases at V and 6 bases at J, with 17 bases between. The CDR3 contains 14 residues. Germline CDR1 reads SGHRS; CDR2 reads YFSETQ. Combining the CDR3 with reference TRBV5-1 and TRBJ2-7 gives the whole variable domain KAGVTQTPRYLIKTRGQQVTLSCSPISGHRSVSWYQQTPGQGLQFLFEYFSETQRNKGNFPGRFSGRQFSNSRSEMNVSTLELGDSALYLCASSAGQTSGEQYFGPGTRLTVT.

The genes are TRBV7-9 and TRBJ2-3; D remains unclear. The V gene's germline CDR1 is SEHNR and CDR2 FQNEAQ (reference sequence). CDR3 size: 12 residues. V shed 4 bases and J shed 5 bases, with 7 bases lying between them. CDR3 DNA: TGTGCCAGCAGCTCTACTAAAGATACGCAGTATTTT. It translates to CASSSTKDTQYF.

This clonotype was picked up many times. This chain joins TRBV7-9 and TRBJ2-1; 9 bases map to TRBD2. In germline, CDR1 is SEHNR, CDR2 FQNEAQ (reference sequence). With V trimmed by 5 bases and J by 6 bases, 8 bases remained unmatched. The CDR3 extends over 15 amino acids. The CDR3 nucleotides read TGTGCCAGCAGCCCACGGCTAGCGGGACTCAATGAGCAGTTCTTC. It is translated as CASSPRLAGLNEQFF.

This clonotype was seen repeatedly, ten times or more. This chain joins TRBV7-2 and TRBJ1-5, with D uncertain. V gave up 4 bases and J gave up 9 bases, with 13 bases separating them. CDR1 is SGHTA and CDR2 is FQGNSA in the germline V gene. The CDR3 is made up of 13 amino acids. CDR3 loop: CASSSTAGGPQHF. DNA for the CDR3: TGTGCCAGCAGCTCCACGGCCGGAGGGCCCCAGCATTTT.

At least ten counts were recorded for this clonotype. The rearrangement uses TRBV5-1 and TRBJ2-3, with a weak D call TRBD1 (6 bases). The CDR3 runs to 15 residues. Germline V CDR1 and CDR2: SGHRS, YFSETQ. V was cut by 2 bases and J by 2 bases, with 12 bases left in between. CDR3 in amino acids: CASSFGQLDTDTQYF. As DNA, the CDR3 is TGCGCCAGCAGCTTCGGACAGTTAGACACAGATACGCAGTATTTT.

The chain combines TRBV5-6 with TRBJ2-4, with 10 bases fitting TRBD1. The CDR3 contains 15 residues. V was pared by 4 bases and J by 6 bases, with 7 bases of the junction left unmatched. Germline-derived CDR1 and CDR2 are SGHDT and YYEEEE. Here the CDR3 DNA reads TGTGCCAGCAGCAGCCGGGACAGGGGCGCAAACATTCAGTACTTC. Protein product: CASSSRDRGANIQYF.

This clonotype has a handful of counts. The V call is TRBV12-3 or TRBV12-4, the J call TRBJ2-6; 7 nucleotides agree with TRBD1. V lost 4 bases, J lost 3 bases, and 12 bases stayed unmatched. This CDR3 contains 18 residues. Written as DNA, the CDR3 is TGTGCCAGCAGTTCCACCAAGACAGGGAGCCATGGGGCCAACGTCCTGACTTTC. The encoded protein is CASSSTKTGSHGANVLTF.

The genes are TRBV28 and TRBJ1-5; D gene uncertain. Per germline, CDR1 MDHEN and CDR2 SYDVKM. The CDR3 spans 16 residues. Trimming shortened V by 5 bases and J by 3 bases, and 17 bases separated the two germline ends. The CDR3 protein is CASSISDGFFNQPQHF. For the CDR3, the DNA is TGTGCCAGCAGTATATCAGACGGGTTTTTCAATCAGCCCCAGCATTTT.

This clonotype was seen at least ten times. This sequence joins TRBV5-1 and TRBJ1-5; D gene uncertain. Trimming removed 0 bases from V and 3 bases from J, with 10 bases in between. The V gene's germline CDR1 is SGHRS and CDR2 YFSETQ. There are 15 residues in the CDR3. The DNA of the CDR3 is TGCGCCAGCAGCTTGGACGGAGATCTCAATCAGCCCCAGCATTTT. Translation gives CASSLDGDLNQPQHF.

This clonotype was counted many times. The chain recombines TRBV6-5 with TRBJ1-1; a possible D gene is TRBD1 (5 bases). V was shortened by 0 bases and J by 6 bases, with 11 bases between the two germline ends. Germline V gene sequence: CDR1 MNHEY, CDR2 SVGAGI. CDR3 length: 14 amino acids. CDR3 amino acids: CASSYSGGIAEAFF. The CDR3 DNA sequence: TGTGCCAGCAGTTACTCGGGGGGGATCGCTGAAGCTTTCTTT.

This clonotype showed up just a few times. Relative to the germline gene, one junction end is altered; a read error may explain this. The rearrangement joins TRBV6-1 to TRBJ1-4, with D tentatively TRBD1 (5 bases). CDR1 MNHNS and CDR2 SASEGT come from the germline V gene. The CDR3 extends over 15 amino acids. The CDR3 DNA follows: TGTGCCAGCTCTTTGATGCGCAGGGCAGGGCAAAAACTGCTTTTT. Translation: CASSLMRRAGQKLLF.

The chain carries TRBV15 and TRBJ2-5, with 7 bases identical to TRBD2. CDR3 size: 15 residues. Per the germline V gene, CDR1 is LNHNV and CDR2 is YYDKDF (reference sequence). J was trimmed by 4 bases and V by 1 base; bases with no gene match: 6. The CDR3 reads CATSRAGGEAETQYF. CDR3 nucleotides: TGTGCCACCAGCAGAGCGGGGGGAGAGGCAGAGACCCAGTACTTC.

This clonotype was counted at least ten times. J is TRBJ2-7 and V is TRBV30; 10 bases line up with TRBD1. The V and J ends lost 7 bases and 4 bases, in that order; junction bases with no gene match: 1. The CDR3 covers 11 residues. Looked up from germline, CDR1 is GTSNPN and CDR2 is SVGIG (reference sequence). This CDR3 is CALDRGYEQYF. Written as DNA, the CDR3 is TGTGCCTTGGACAGGGGGTACGAGCAGTACTTC.

To note about this clonotype: This may come from a read error, since a much larger clone is one base off. The rearrangement links TRBV20-1 to TRBJ1-4; D gene uncertain. The length of the CDR3 is 13 residues. The germline V gene encodes CDR1 DFQATT and CDR2 SNEGSKA (reference sequence). The CDR3 nucleotides read TGCAGTGCTTACGTCTCGGACGGTGAAAAACTGTCTTTT. It encodes CSAYVSDGEKLSF.

Only a few counts were recorded for this clonotype. The rearrangement uses TRBV3-1 and TRBJ2-7; either TRBD1 or TRBD2 may fit D (6 bases each). The CDR3 has 16 amino acids. The V end was cut by 0 bases, the J end by 1 base, with 13 bases between. The germline gives CDR1 LGHDT, CDR2 YNNKEL (reference sequence). In nucleotides, the CDR3 is TGTGCCAGCAGCCAAGATCCCAGGGGAGGATCCTACGAGCAGTACTTC. This codes for CASSQDPRGGSYEQYF.

This clonotype has a handful of counts. A much larger clone lies one base from this, so it may be a read error. No conserved phenylalanine or tryptophan is present at the end of the CDR3, so a read error is the likely explanation. The chain has TRBV12-3 or TRBV12-4 and TRBJ2-2; D is uncertain. Trimming took off 4 bases at V and 4 bases at J, with 4 bases between the two ends. The length of the CDR3 is 12 residues. CDR3 DNA sequence: TGTGCCAGCAGTTCGGGCACCGGGGAGCTGTTTTCT. It codes for CASSSGTGELFS.

This clonotype was seen ten or more times. V and J are TRBV11-2 and TRBJ2-7; D not resolved. Deletions cut 3 bases from V and 1 base from J, with 7 bases between. The CDR3 consists of 13 residues. Germline V gene data show CDR1 as SGHAT and CDR2 as FQNNGV. CDR3 sequence: CASSFSGSYEQYF. CDR3 coding DNA: TGTGCCAGCAGCTTTAGTGGTTCCTACGAGCAGTACTTC.

This clonotype was detected ten times or more. The chain recombines TRBV2 with TRBJ1-5; possible D gene TRBD1, 6 bases. The germline V gene encodes CDR1 SNHLY and CDR2 FYNNEI. The CDR3 length is 15 residues. Trimming took 3 bases from V and 5 from J, leaving 14 bases between them. CDR3 DNA: TGTGCCAGCAGTGAGGACGGACAGCCCGATCAGCCCCAGCATTTT. This encodes CASSEDGQPDQPQHF.

About this clonotype itself: The conserved final phenylalanine or tryptophan is absent from the CDR3, which likely points to a read error. Because the CDR3's place on the DNA is in doubt, the DNA is left out and the CDR3 is given as listed by TCRdb. The chain employs TRBV27 and TRBJ2-7; TRBD2 is the table's D call and was not checked against the DNA. The CDR3 is 15 residues long, counting both termini. The V gene's germline CDR1 is MNHEY and CDR2 SMNVEV (reference sequence). CDR3 protein: CASSSPLAGADEKYL.

This chain connects TRBV4-1 to TRBJ1-5; a possible D gene is TRBD1 (6 bases). The CDR3 sequence is 14 residues long. The V gene lost 4 bases and the J gene lost 2 bases, with 9 bases spanning the gap. Per the germline V gene, CDR1 is MGHRA and CDR2 is YSYEKL. The CDR3, as DNA: TGCGCCAGCAGCCCAAACAGGGGCAATCAGCCCCAGCATTTT. Its translation: CASSPNRGNQPQHF.

This clonotype was recorded a few times. The chain couples TRBV24-1 to TRBJ2-1, with D perhaps TRBD2 (6 bases). Trimming shortened V by 2 bases and J by 5 bases, and 12 bases separated the two germline ends. This CDR3 has 15 amino acids. The germline CDR1 and CDR2 sequences are KGHDR and SFDVKD. CDR3 protein: CATSDSIGGDNEQFF. The CDR3 DNA reads TGTGCCACCAGTGATTCAATCGGAGGGGACAATGAGCAGTTCTTC.

The table lists this clonotype with many counts. The chain uses TRBV4-3 and TRBJ1-6, with a weak D call TRBD1 (5 bases). Trimming removed 0 bases at V and 7 bases at J, with 13 bases between. The CDR3 loop spans 16 amino acids. Germline CDR1 reads LGHNA; CDR2 reads YSLEER. Here the CDR3 DNA reads TGCGCCAGCAGCCAAGATCGGAGACAGTTCAATTCACCCCTCCACTTT. Protein sequence: CASSQDRRQFNSPLHF.

Many counts were recorded for this clonotype. The chain carries TRBV28 and TRBJ2-7, with no clear D. The CDR3 runs 14 residues. V lost 3 bases to trimming and J lost 2 bases, with 11 bases between them. In germline, CDR1 is MDHEN, CDR2 SYDVKM. The CDR3 protein is CASSLSTTPYEQYF. CDR3 DNA sequence: TGTGCCAGCAGTTTGTCAACGACCCCCTACGAGCAGTACTTC.